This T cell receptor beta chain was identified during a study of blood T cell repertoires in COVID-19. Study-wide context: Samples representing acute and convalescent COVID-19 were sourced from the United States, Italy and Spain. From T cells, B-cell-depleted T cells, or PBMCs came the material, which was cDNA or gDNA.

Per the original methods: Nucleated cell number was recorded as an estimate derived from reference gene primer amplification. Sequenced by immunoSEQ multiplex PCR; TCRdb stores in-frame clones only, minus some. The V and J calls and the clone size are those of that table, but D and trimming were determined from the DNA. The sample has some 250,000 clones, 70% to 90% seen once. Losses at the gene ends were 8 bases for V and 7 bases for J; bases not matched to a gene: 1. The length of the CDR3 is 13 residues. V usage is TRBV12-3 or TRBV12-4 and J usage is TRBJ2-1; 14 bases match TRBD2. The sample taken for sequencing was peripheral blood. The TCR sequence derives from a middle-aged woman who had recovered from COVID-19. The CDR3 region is CASGTSGSNEQFF. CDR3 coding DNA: TGTGCCAGCGGGACTAGCGGGAGTAATGAGCAGTTCTTC.